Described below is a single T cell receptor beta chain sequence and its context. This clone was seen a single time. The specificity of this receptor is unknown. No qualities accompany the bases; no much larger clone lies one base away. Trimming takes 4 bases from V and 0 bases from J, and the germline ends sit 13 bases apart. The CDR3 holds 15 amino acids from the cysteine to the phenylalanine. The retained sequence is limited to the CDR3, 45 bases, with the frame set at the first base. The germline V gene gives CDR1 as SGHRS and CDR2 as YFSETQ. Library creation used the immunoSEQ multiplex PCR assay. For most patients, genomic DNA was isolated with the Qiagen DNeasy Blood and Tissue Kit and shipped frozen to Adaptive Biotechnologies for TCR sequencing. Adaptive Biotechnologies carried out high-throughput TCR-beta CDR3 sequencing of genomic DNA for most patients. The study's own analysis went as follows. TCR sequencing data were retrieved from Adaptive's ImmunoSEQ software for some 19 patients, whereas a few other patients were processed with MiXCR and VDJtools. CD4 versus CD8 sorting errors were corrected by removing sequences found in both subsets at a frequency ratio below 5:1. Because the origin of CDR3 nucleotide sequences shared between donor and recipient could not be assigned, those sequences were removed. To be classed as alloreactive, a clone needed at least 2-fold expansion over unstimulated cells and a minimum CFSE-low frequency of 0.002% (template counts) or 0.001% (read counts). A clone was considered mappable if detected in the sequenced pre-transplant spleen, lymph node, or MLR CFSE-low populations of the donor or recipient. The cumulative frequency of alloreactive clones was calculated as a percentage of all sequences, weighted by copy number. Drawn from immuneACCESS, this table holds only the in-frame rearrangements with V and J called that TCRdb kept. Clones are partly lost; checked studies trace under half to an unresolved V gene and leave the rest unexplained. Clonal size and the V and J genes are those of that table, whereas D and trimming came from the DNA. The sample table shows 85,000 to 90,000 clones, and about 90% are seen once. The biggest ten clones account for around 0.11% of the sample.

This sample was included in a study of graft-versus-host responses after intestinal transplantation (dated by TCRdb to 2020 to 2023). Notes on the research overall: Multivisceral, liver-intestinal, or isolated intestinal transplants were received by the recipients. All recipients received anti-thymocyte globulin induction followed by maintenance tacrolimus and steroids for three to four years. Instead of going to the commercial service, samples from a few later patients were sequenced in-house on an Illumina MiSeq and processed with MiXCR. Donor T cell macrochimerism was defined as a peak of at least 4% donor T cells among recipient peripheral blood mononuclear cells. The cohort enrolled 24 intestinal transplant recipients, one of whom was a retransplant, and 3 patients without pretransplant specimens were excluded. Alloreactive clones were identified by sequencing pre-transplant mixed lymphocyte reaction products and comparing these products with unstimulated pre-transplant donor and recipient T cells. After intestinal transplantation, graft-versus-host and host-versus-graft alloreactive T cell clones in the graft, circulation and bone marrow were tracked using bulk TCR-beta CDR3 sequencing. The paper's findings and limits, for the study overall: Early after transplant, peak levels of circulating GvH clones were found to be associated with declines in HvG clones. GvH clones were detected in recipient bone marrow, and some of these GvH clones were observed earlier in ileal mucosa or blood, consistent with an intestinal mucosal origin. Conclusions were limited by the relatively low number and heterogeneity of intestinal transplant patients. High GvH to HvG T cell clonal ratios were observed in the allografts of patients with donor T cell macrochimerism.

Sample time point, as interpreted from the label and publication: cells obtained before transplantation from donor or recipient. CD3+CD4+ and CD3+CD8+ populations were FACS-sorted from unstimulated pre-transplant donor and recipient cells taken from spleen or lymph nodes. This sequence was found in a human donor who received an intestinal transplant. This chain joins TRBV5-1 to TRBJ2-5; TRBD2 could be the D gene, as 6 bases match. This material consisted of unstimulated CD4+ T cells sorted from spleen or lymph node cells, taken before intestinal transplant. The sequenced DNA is TGCGCCAGCAGCGATGGGACTCGTCACCAAGAGACCCAGTACTTC. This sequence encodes CASSDGTRHQETQYF.